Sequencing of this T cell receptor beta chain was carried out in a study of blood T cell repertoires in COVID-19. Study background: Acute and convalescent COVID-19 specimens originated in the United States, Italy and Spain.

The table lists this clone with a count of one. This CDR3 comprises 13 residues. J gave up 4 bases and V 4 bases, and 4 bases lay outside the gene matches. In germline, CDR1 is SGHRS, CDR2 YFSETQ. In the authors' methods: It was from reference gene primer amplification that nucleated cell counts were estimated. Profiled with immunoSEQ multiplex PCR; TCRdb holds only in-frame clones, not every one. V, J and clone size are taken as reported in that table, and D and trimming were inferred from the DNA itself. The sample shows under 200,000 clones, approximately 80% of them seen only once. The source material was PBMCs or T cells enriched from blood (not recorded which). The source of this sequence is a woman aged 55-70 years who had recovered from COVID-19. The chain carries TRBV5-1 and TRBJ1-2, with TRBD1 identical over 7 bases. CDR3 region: CASSPGQTYGYTF. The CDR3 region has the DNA TGCGCCAGCAGCCCGGGACAGACCTATGGCTACACCTTC.